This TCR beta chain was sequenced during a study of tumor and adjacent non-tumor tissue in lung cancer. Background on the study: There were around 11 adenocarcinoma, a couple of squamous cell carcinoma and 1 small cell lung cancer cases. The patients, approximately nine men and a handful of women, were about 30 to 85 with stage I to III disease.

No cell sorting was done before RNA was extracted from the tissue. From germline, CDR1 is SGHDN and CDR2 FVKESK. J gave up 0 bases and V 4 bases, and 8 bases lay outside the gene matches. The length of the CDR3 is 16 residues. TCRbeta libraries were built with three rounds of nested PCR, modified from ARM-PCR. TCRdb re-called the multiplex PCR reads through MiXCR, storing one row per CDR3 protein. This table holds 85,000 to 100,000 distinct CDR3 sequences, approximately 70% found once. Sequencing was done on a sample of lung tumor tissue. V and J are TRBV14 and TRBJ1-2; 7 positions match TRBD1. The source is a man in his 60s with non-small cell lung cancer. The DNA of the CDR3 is TGTGCCAGCAGCCTGCGACAGGGACAATCTAACTATGGCTACACCTTC. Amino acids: CASSLRQGQSNYGYTF.